These 8 T cell receptor beta chains came from one sample sequenced in a study of T cell repertoires in cytomegalovirus infection. These receptors have no identified antigens. TCRdb called the reads again in MiXCR, with one record for every CDR3 protein. The sample records some 940,000 distinct CDR3 sequences, about a third being singletons. Sequenced here: cultured CD8+ T cells from PBMCs, sampled from culture after CMV antigen stimulation. The receptor source for this set is a human donor in good health (CMV status not recorded). Some clones in this sample may be carry-over from other donors' samples.

The CDR3 nucleotides read TGCGCCAGCAGACCTAGCGGTAACACCGGGGAGCTGTTTTTT. This codes for CASRPSGNTGELFF. The chain has TRBV4-1 and TRBJ2-2; 7 bases are shared with TRBD2. This CDR3 contains 14 residues. Losses at the gene ends were 6 bases for V and 2 bases for J; bases not matched to a gene: 3. Germline V CDR1 and CDR2: MGHRA, YSYEKL.

This clonotype was seen a few times. The chain has TRBV19 and TRBJ2-1; D is ambiguous. Germline values: CDR1 LNHDA, CDR2 SQIVND (reference sequence). The CDR3 is 13 amino acids. V lost 0 bases and J 3 bases, leaving 3 bases between the germline ends. The CDR3 spells CASSIDFYNEQFF. CDR3 DNA: TGTGCCAGTAGTATAGATTTCTACAATGAGCAGTTCTTC.

J is TRBJ2-1 and V is TRBV6-6; D may correspond to TRBD1 or TRBD2 (5 bases each). Trimming left V 2 bases short and J 0 bases short, with 11 bases between. From germline, CDR1 is MNHNY and CDR2 SVGAGI (reference sequence). The CDR3 has 16 residues. As DNA, the CDR3 is TGTGCCAGCAGTTACGTCGCAGGGAGCTCCTACAATGAGCAGTTCTTC. It codes for CASSYVAGSSYNEQFF.

V is TRBV2 and J is TRBJ2-1; D unclear. CDR1 SNHLY and CDR2 FYNNEI come from the germline V gene. The CDR3 is 14 residues long. V was clipped by 4 bases and J by 6 bases, with 13 bases between them. CDR3 DNA: TGTGCCAGCAGTGGATTAGAGTGGCCCAATGAGCAGTTCTTC. Translating it yields CASSGLEWPNEQFF. Complete variable domain (other parts from reference TRBV2 and TRBJ2-1): EPEVTQTPSHQVTQMGQEVILRCVPISNHLYFYWYRQILGQKVEFLVSFYNNEISEKSEIFDDQFSVERPDGSNFTLKIRSTKLEDSAMYFCASSGLEWPNEQFFGPGTRLTVL.

The chain joins TRBV28 to TRBJ1-4; no reliable D call. There are 13 residues in the CDR3. Per the germline V gene, CDR1 is MDHEN and CDR2 is SYDVKM. V was trimmed by 3 bases and J by 5 bases, leaving 7 bases between them. CDR3 sequence reads: CASSFNGNEKLFF. The DNA for the CDR3 is TGTGCCAGCAGTTTTAACGGGAATGAAAAACTGTTTTTT. Variable domain in full (rest from reference TRBV28 and TRBJ1-4): DVKVTQSSRYLVKRTGEKVFLECVQDMDHENMFWYRQDPGLGLRLIYFSYDVKMKEKGDIPEGYSVSREKKERFSLILESASTNQTSMYLCASSFNGNEKLFFGSGTQLSVL.

The CDR3 reads CSAWDREGSGANVLTF. The CDR3 nucleotides are TGCAGTGCGTGGGACAGGGAGGGTTCAGGGGCCAACGTCCTGACTTTC. This chain connects TRBV20-1 to TRBJ2-6, with TRBD1 matching 9 bases. In germline, CDR1 is DFQATT, CDR2 SNEGSKA (reference sequence). V shed 6 bases and J 4 bases; nucleotides not matched to a gene: 10. The CDR3 is 16 residues long.

This clonotype was seen at least ten times. The gene calls are TRBV7-9 and TRBJ2-5, with unresolved D. Trimming removed 2 bases from V and 4 bases from J, with 26 bases in between. CDR3 length equals 19 residues. CDR1 and CDR2 from the germline V gene are SEHNR and FQNEAQ (reference sequence). For the CDR3, the DNA is TGTGCCAGCAGCTTATTTCTCAATATGAATCTACCCTCCAGAGAGACCCAGTACTTC. Protein product: CASSLFLNMNLPSRETQYF.

Worth noting for this clonotype: It is likely a read error, because the conserved phenylalanine at the end of the CDR3 is missing. This chain uses TRBV5-1 with TRBJ1-1; D perhaps matches TRBD1 (5 bases). V lost 4 bases, J lost 10 bases, and 14 bases lay in between. Germline CDR1 reads SGHRS; CDR2 reads YFSETQ. The CDR3 spans 12 residues. The CDR3 reads CASSGRGVGAFC. CDR3 nucleotides: TGCGCCAGCAGCGGTAGGGGTGTAGGAGCTTTCTGT.